This T cell receptor beta chain was recovered during a study of T cell responses to AZD1222 COVID-19 vaccine. Findings and limits, study-wide: White British people made up most donors, females outnumbered males, and clonal diversity was possibly underestimated. Seropositive at baseline were only a handful of AZD1222 recipients. Repertoires were sampled only after the peak T cell response.

In the case of this clone: Its antigen is currently unknown.

Repertoires were generated with immunoSEQ multiplex PCR, while TCRdb's copy carries only in-frame clones and drops some. This table has roughly 120,000 clones, roughly nine tenths appearing once. Between the trimmed V and J ends, which lost 4 bases and 5 bases, there was a span of 12 bases. Germline V gives CDR1 MGHRA, CDR2 YSYEKL. The CDR3 has 14 residues. The sample was peripheral blood, taken on day 0 of AZD1222 vaccination. The clonotype originates from an adult in good health. This chain joins TRBV4-1 and TRBJ2-1; no definite D call. The CDR3: CASSRPAVDNEQFF. The CDR3 coding sequence is TGCGCCAGCAGCCGCCCAGCCGTGGACAATGAGCAGTTCTTC.